This T cell receptor beta chain was captured in a study of control samples from healthy donors and cancer patients. The method was immunoSEQ multiplex PCR; TCRdb's version includes in-frame clones alone and lacks a portion of them. The sample shows 160,000 or so clones, approximately 94% of them seen only once. CDR3 length: 16 residues. Germline trimming cut 4 bases from V and 1 base from J; bases unmatched to any gene: 4. Germline CDR1 MGHDK, CDR2 SYGVNS. The chain links TRBV25-1 to TRBJ1-6, with 7 bases identical to TRBD1. Sequencing was carried out using PBMCs. This receptor was obtained from a man aged 55 to 70 with colorectal cancer. The CDR3 loop is CASSASQGSYNSPLHF. DNA for the CDR3: TGTGCCAGCAGTGCCTCACAGGGGTCCTATAATTCACCCCTCCACTTT.